Presented here are 4 T cell receptor beta chains from one specimen sequenced in a study of T cells in localized non-small cell lung cancer. Libraries were prepared by immunoSEQ multiplex PCR; TCRdb keeps only in-frame clonotypes and omits some of them. The table lists about 74,000 clones, around 85% of them singletons. This specimen consisted of peripheral blood, obtained before any cancer treatment. The receptors derive from a female donor aged 60 or older with stage I lung adenocarcinoma.

Concerning this clone itself: Germline is not matched at one junction end, which may reflect a read error. V is TRBV6-1 and J is TRBJ2-3, with 10 bases aligning to TRBD2. The germline V gene has CDR1 MNHNS and CDR2 SASEGT. This CDR3 spans 15 amino acids. CDR3 sequence reads: CASSKAGGLADTQYF. The CDR3 DNA reads TGTGCCAGCAGTAAAGCGGGGGGGCTTGCAGATACGCAGTATTTT.

The chain uses TRBV2 and TRBJ1-5; D remains ambiguous. Germline V gene sequence: CDR1 SNHLY, CDR2 FYNNEI. Trimming cost V 3 bases and J 10 bases, with 13 bases left between them. This CDR3 spans 13 amino acids. The CDR3, as DNA: TGTGCCAGCAGTGACCAGGTTAAAAACCCCCAGCATTTT. Its protein product is CASSDQVKNPQHF.

The gene calls are TRBV28 and TRBJ1-5; D call uncertain. This CDR3 has 12 amino acids. V was clipped by 7 bases and J by 7 bases, with 11 bases between them. The V gene's germline CDR1 is MDHEN and CDR2 SYDVKM. The CDR3 DNA sequence: TGTGCCAGCATGGGGTCTCGCCAGCCCCAGCATTTT. Translation: CASMGSRQPQHF.

The CDR3 region has the DNA TGTGCCAGCAGCTTGAGCGGGATTGAGACCCAGTACTTC. Protein product: CASSLSGIETQYF. This chain uses TRBV5-4 with TRBJ2-5, with 7 bases that match TRBD2. V shed 1 base, J shed 5 bases, and the junction held 2 bases outside the gene matches. The CDR3 covers 13 residues. CDR1 and CDR2 (germline): SGHNT, YYREEE (reference sequence).